The rows below give T cell receptor beta chains drawn from one sample of a study of cytomegalovirus exposure and HLA in healthy donors. Sequenced by immunoSEQ multiplex PCR; TCRdb stores in-frame clones only, minus some. This sample has more than 300,000 clones, with about nine tenths found just once. The sequenced material came from PBMCs. Receptors were obtained from a woman aged 18-35 years in good health and CMV-seronegative. CDR3s include the opening cysteine and the closing phenylalanine or tryptophan.

V: TRBV7-9; J: TRBJ2-2; CDR3: CASSSGTSGSRELFF
V: TRBV4-1; J: TRBJ2-5; CDR3: CASSARGETQYF
V: TRBV28; J: TRBJ2-1; CDR3: CASSSPLAGADEQFF
V: TRBV7-8; J: TRBJ1-4; CDR3: CASSLASTNEKLFF
V: TRBV15; J: TRBJ2-1; CDR3: CATSRDELSRIEQFF
V: TRBV6-5; J: TRBJ1-4; CDR3: CASSPHANPNEKLFF
V: TRBV7-9; J: TRBJ2-2; CDR3: CASSHPSGSGGELFF
V: TRBV18; J: TRBJ2-7; CDR3: CASSRDRVSYEQYF
V: TRBV7-2; J: TRBJ2-1; CDR3: CASSSLGGVSYNEQFF
V: TRBV5-4; J: TRBJ2-7; CDR3: CASSEGRAPSYEQYF
V: TRBV29-1; J: TRBJ1-1; CDR3: CSVDGDRGRAEAFF
V: TRBV18; J: TRBJ2-3; CDR3: CASSPRAETDTQYF
V: TRBV7-9; J: TRBJ1-4; CDR3: CASSARDRDRTSEKLFF
V: TRBV5-1; J: TRBJ2-7; CDR3: CASRLSGSINEQYF
V: TRBV28; J: TRBJ2-3; CDR3: CASSPHGQGAWGTDTQYF
V: TRBV29-1; J: TRBJ2-7; CDR3: CSVDRGTSGSYEQYF
V: TRBV6-5; J: TRBJ2-7; CDR3: CASRQAGLAGYEQYF
V: TRBV19; J: TRBJ2-1; CDR3: CASSTVQAPEQFF
V: TRBV10-2; J: TRBJ1-2; CDR3: CASSESTWAERAGSYGYTF
V: TRBV10-3; J: TRBJ2-3; CDR3: CAISDPLAGEQTDTQYF
V: TRBV27; J: TRBJ2-3; CDR3: CASSSAPSGAGTDTQYF
V: TRBV6-1; J: TRBJ2-2; CDR3: CASSDLAGSYPPRTGELFF
V: TRBV9; J: TRBJ1-4; CDR3: CASSSLVGRDEKLFF
V: TRBV6-5; J: TRBJ2-7; CDR3: CASSYSGTGFYEQYF
V: TRBV15; J: TRBJ1-2; CDR3: CATSRHLENYGYTF
V: TRBV9; J: TRBJ2-1; CDR3: CASSVVGLHNEQFF
V: TRBV30; J: TRBJ1-1; CDR3: CAWSVQGEGDYTEAFF
V: TRBV27; J: TRBJ2-1; CDR3: CASSFVGSSYNEQFF